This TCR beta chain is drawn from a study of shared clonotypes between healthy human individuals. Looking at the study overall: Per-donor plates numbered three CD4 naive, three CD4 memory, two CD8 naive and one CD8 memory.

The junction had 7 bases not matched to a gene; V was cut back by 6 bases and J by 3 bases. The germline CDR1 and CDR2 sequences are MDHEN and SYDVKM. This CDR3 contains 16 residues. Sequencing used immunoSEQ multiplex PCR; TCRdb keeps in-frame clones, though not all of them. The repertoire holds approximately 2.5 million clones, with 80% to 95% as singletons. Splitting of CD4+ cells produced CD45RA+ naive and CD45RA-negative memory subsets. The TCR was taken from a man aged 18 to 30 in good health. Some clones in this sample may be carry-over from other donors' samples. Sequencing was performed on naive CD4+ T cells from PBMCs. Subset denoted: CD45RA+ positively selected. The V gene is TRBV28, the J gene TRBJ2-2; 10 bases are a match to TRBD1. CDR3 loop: CASRGQGRPDTGELFF. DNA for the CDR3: TGTGCCAGCAGGGGACAGGGGCGCCCGGACACCGGGGAGCTGTTTTTT.